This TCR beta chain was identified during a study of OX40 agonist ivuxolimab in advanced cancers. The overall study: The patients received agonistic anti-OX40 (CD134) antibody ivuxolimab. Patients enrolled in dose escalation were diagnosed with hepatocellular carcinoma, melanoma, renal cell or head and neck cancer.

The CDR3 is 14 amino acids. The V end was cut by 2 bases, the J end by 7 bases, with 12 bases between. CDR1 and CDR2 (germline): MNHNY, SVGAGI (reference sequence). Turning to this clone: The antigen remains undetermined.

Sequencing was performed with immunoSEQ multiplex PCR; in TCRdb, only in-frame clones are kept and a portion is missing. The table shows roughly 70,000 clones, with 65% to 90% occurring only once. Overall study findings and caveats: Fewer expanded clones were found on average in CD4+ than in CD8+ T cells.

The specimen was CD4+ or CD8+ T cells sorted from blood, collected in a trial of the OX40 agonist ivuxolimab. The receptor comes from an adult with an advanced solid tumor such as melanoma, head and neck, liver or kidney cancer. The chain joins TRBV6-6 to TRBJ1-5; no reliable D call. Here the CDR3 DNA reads TGTGCCAGCAGTTACGGCGGCCCCCGGCAGCCCCAGCATTTT. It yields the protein CASSYGGPRQPQHF.